Listed here are 17 T cell receptor beta chains from one sample, sequenced in a study of T-cell reconstitution after alpha-beta-depleted transplantation in children. Researchers prepared the TCRbeta library using unique molecular identifiers, the study reports. In TCRdb, the PCR reads were re-called with MiXCR into one record per CDR3 protein. The sample lists about 610,000 distinct CDR3 sequences; roughly a tenth were seen once. The starting material was PBMCs from the stem cell graft donor, obtained from the stem cell graft. The receptors were gathered from a human donor who donated a stem cell graft to a child with acute myeloid leukemia.

There are many counts of this clonotype. The chain employs TRBV6-1 and TRBJ2-1; tentatively, D is TRBD2 (7 bases). The V end lost 6 bases, the J end lost 12 bases, and 24 bases lay between the germline ends. The CDR3 contains 15 residues. In germline, CDR1 is MNHNS, CDR2 SASEGT. CDR3 coding DNA: TGTGCCAGCAGAGAGGGGGGGCTACAATTTGGTGGGCAGTTCTTC. Protein: CASREGGLQFGGQFF.

The rearrangement uses TRBV7-9 and TRBJ2-5, with 13 positions matching TRBD2. Germline V CDR1 and CDR2: SEHNR, FQNEAQ (reference sequence). CDR3 length: 17 residues. V lost 3 bases, J lost 5 bases, and 9 bases stayed unmatched. The CDR3 region is CASSFLRTSGRRETQYF. CDR3 DNA: TGTGCCAGCAGCTTCTTACGGACTAGCGGGAGAAGGGAGACCCAGTACTTC.

The sample holds a few counts of this clonotype. The chain uses TRBV7-9 and TRBJ1-6; 9 bases match TRBD1. The germline CDR1 and CDR2 sequences are SEHNR and FQNEAQ (reference sequence). V dropped 5 bases and J dropped 15; count of bases not matched to a gene: 17. This CDR3 has 16 residues. CDR3 DNA: TGTGCCAGCAGCCCAAACTCGGCACAGGGGGCGGGCGACCTCCACTTT. This translates into CASSPNSAQGAGDLHF.

This clonotype came up a few times. This rearrangement joins TRBV5-1 to TRBJ2-3, with 12 bases identical to TRBD1. This CDR3 has 15 residues. In germline, CDR1 is SGHRS, CDR2 YFSETQ. V lost 6 bases, J lost 4 bases, and 6 bases stayed unmatched. The CDR3 DNA follows: TGCGCCAGCACCCGGGACAGGGGGCCTCCAGATACGCAGTATTTT. This gives the protein CASTRDRGPPDTQYF.

There are many counts of this clonotype. The genes are TRBV29-1 and TRBJ2-1, with D uncertain. The CDR3 extends over 13 amino acids. V lost 4 bases and J lost 1, with 8 bases in between. Germline CDR1 is SQVTM and CDR2 is ANQGSEA. The CDR3: CSVAYESYNEQFF. The DNA of the CDR3 is TGCAGCGTTGCTTATGAATCCTACAATGAGCAGTTCTTC.

This clonotype was recorded at least ten times. The V and J genes are TRBV7-2 and TRBJ2-7; D is undetermined. CDR1 is SGHTA and CDR2 is FQGNSA in the germline V gene. The ends were cut back, 5 bases at V and 2 bases at J, with 13 bases in the middle. The CDR3 loop spans 14 amino acids. The CDR3: CASSPRQFPYEQYF. The CDR3, as DNA: TGTGCCAGCAGCCCTCGCCAATTTCCCTACGAGCAGTACTTC.

This clonotype turned up a few times. The chain links TRBV12-3 or TRBV12-4 to TRBJ1-4; 7 bases map to TRBD1. The junction had 6 bases not matched to a gene; V was cut back by 7 bases and J by 4 bases. The CDR3 has 14 amino acids. CDR3 bases: TGTGCCAGCAAAGACAGGGACCTTAATGAAAAACTGTTTTTT. Protein: CASKDRDLNEKLFF.

The sample holds a few counts of this clonotype. The chain uses TRBV5-1 and TRBJ2-2; TRBD2 is a possible D gene (5 bases). V gave up 4 bases and J gave up 4 bases, with 14 bases separating them. In germline, CDR1 is SGHRS, CDR2 YFSETQ. This CDR3 spans 15 amino acids. CDR3 nucleotides: TGCGCCAGCAGCCTCTCGGAGGCCTTCACCGGGGAGCTGTTTTTT. Its translation: CASSLSEAFTGELFF.

V gene TRBV28 combines with J gene TRBJ2-7, with D possibly matching TRBD2 (5 bases). The CDR3 has 14 amino acids. Trimming removed 6 bases from V and 0 bases from J, with 12 bases in between. Germline V CDR1 and CDR2: MDHEN, SYDVKM. As DNA, the CDR3 is TGTGCCAGCAGGCCGGGAATGAGCTCCTACGAGCAGTACTTC. It specifies CASRPGMSSYEQYF.

The table lists this clonotype with a few counts. The rearrangement joins TRBV11-3 to TRBJ2-1; TRBD2 agrees at 9 bases. The germline gives CDR1 SGHNT, CDR2 YENEEA. V lost 1 base to trimming and J lost 6 bases; unmatched junction nucleotides: 7. The CDR3 totals 16 residues. The CDR3 region has the DNA TGTGCCAGCAGCTTAGGGTCTAGCGGGAATGTCAATGAGCAGTTCTTC. This gives the protein CASSLGSSGNVNEQFF.

The V call is TRBV4-3, the J call TRBJ2-1, with D hard to call. Trimming stripped 4 bases from V and 6 bases from J, with 10 bases between. The CDR3 is made up of 13 amino acids. The germline gives CDR1 LGHNA, CDR2 YSLEER. The CDR3 reads CASSLGLFNEQFF. The CDR3 nucleotides read TGCGCCAGCAGCCTAGGGCTATTCAATGAGCAGTTCTTC.

This clonotype occurred many times. V and J are TRBV6-2 or TRBV6-3 and TRBJ2-7, with TRBD2 matching over 10 bases. From germline, CDR1 is MNHEY and CDR2 SVGEGT. J lost 7 bases, V lost 6 bases, and 12 bases had no gene match. There are 15 residues in the CDR3. The CDR3: CASSHGLAVPREQYF. CDR3 bases: TGTGCCAGCAGCCACGGACTAGCGGTGCCTCGGGAGCAGTACTTC.

The chain joins TRBV6-2 or TRBV6-3 to TRBJ2-5; D gene uncertain. Per germline, CDR1 MNHEY and CDR2 SVGEGT. This CDR3 comprises 12 residues. The ends were cut back, 6 bases at V and 5 bases at J, with 10 bases in the middle. The CDR3 DNA is TGTGCCAGCAGCGCCACAATGGAGACCCAGTACTTC. Protein sequence: CASSATMETQYF.

In this sample, this clonotype turned up a few times. The V and J genes are TRBV29-1 and TRBJ1-1; D is ambiguous. Per the germline V gene, CDR1 is SQVTM and CDR2 is ANQGSEA. With 4 bases removed from V and 1 base from J, the gap between germline ends came to 7 bases. The CDR3 runs 12 residues. CDR3: CSVAAANTEAFF. The CDR3 DNA reads TGCAGCGTTGCGGCTGCGAACACTGAAGCTTTCTTT. The full variable domain, rest sourced from reference TRBV29-1 and TRBJ1-1, is SAVISQKPSRDICQRGTSLTIQCQVDSQVTMMFWYRQQPGQSLTLIATANQGSEATYESGFVIDKFPISRPNLTFSTLTVSNMSPEDSSIYLCSVAAANTEAFFGQGTRLTVV.

This clonotype was detected many times. The V gene is TRBV5-1, the J gene TRBJ2-2; the match to TRBD2 covers 8 bases. This CDR3 is built from 16 residues. Looked up from germline, CDR1 is SGHRS and CDR2 is YFSETQ. The junction had 7 bases not matched to a gene; V was cut back by 4 bases and J by 2 bases. CDR3 amino acids: CASSPDSGINTGELFF. Here the CDR3 DNA reads TGCGCCAGCAGCCCAGATAGCGGGATTAACACCGGGGAGCTGTTTTTT.

This clonotype was seen many times. The chain employs TRBV10-3 and TRBJ2-7; 9 bases match TRBD1. CDR1 is ENHRY and CDR2 is SYGVKD in the germline V gene. This CDR3 has 15 residues. Losses at the gene ends were 5 bases for V and 5 bases for J; bases not matched to a gene: 10. In DNA form, the CDR3 reads TGTGCCATCAGTCCTGAACAGGGGGCTAACCACGAGCAGTACTTC. Translating gives CAISPEQGANHEQYF.

The chain uses TRBV20-1 and TRBJ2-4, with 9 positions matching TRBD1. CDR3 length: 13 amino acids. From germline, CDR1 is DFQATT and CDR2 SNEGSKA (reference sequence). The J segment lost 6 bases and the V segment lost 5 bases, leaving 5 bases of the junction unmatched. The chain's CDR3 is CSALTGGGNIQYF. DNA of the CDR3: TGCAGTGCTTTGACAGGGGGTGGAAACATTCAGTACTTC.